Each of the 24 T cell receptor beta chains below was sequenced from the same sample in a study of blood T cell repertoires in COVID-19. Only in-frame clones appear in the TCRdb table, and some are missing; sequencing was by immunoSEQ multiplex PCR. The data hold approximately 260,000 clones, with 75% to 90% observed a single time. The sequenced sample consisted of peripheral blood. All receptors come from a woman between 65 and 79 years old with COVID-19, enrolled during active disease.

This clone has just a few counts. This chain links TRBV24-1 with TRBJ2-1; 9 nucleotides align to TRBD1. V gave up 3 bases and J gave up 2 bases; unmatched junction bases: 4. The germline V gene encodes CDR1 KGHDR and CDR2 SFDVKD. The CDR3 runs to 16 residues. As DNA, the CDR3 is TGTGCCACCAGTGATACCGGGACAGGGACCTACAATGAGCAGTTCTTC. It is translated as CATSDTGTGTYNEQFF.

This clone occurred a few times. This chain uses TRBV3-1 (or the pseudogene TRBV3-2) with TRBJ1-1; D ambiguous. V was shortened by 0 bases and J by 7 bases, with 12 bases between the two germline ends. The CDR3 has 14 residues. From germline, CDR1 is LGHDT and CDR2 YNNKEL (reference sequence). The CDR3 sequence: CASSQDAGISEAFF. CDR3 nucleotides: TGTGCCAGCAGCCAAGATGCGGGGATTAGTGAAGCTTTCTTT.

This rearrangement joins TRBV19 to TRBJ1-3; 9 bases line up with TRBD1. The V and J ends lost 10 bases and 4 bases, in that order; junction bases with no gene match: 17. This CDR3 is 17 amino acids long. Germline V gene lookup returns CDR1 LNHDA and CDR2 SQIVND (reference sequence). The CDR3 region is CATIRDRAAPGGNTIYF. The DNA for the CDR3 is TGTGCCACCATCCGGGACAGGGCCGCCCCAGGCGGAAACACCATATATTTT.

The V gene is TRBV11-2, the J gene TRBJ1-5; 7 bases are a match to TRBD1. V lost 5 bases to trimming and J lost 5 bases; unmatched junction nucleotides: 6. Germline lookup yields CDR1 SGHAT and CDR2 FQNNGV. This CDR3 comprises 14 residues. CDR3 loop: CASSPRQGDQPQHF. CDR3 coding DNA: TGTGCCAGCAGCCCCCGACAGGGCGATCAGCCCCAGCATTTT.

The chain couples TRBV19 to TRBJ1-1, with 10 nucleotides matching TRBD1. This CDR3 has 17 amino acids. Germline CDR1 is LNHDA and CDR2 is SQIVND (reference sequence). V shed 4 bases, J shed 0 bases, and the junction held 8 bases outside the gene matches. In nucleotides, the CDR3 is TGTGCCAGTAGTAAGGGGACAGGGGAACACCTGAACACTGAAGCTTTCTTT. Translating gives CASSKGTGEHLNTEAFF. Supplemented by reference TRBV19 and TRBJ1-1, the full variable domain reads DGGITQSPKYLFRKEGQNVTLSCEQNLNHDAMYWYRQDPGQGLRLIYYSQIVNDFQKGDIAEGYSVSREKKESFPLTVTSAQKNPTAFYLCASSKGTGEHLNTEAFFGQGTRLTVV.

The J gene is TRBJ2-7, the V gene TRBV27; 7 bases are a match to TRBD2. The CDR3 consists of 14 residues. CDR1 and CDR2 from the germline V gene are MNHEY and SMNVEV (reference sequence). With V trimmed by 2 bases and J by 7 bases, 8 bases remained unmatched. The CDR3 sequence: CASSLTRLAGEQYF. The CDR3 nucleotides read TGTGCCAGCAGTTTAACCCGACTAGCTGGGGAGCAGTACTTC.

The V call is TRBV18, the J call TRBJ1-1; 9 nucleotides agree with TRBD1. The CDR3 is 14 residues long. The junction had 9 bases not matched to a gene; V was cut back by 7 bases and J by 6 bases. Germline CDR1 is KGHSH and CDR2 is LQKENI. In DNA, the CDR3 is TGTGCCAGCTTAACGTCGGGACAGGGAGCTGAAGCTTTCTTT. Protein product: CASLTSGQGAEAFF. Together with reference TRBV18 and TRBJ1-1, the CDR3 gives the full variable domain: NAGVMQNPRHLVRRRGQEARLRCSPMKGHSHVYWYRQLPEEGLKFMVYLQKENIIDESGMPKERFSAEFPKEGPSILRIQQVVRGDSAAYFCASLTSGQGAEAFFGQGTRLTVV.

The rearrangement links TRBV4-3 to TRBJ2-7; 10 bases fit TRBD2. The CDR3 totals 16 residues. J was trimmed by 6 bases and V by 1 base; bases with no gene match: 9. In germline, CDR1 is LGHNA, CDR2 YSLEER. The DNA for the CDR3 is TGCGCCAGCAGCCAAGCTAGCGGGAGAGGAACGCGCGAGCAGTACTTC. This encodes CASSQASGRGTREQYF.

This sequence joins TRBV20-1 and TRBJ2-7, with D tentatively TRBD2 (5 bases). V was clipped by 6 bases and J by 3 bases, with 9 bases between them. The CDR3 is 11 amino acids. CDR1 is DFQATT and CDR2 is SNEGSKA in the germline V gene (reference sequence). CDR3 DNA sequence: TGCAGTGCGGTAACTAGCTACGAGCAGTACTTC. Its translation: CSAVTSYEQYF.

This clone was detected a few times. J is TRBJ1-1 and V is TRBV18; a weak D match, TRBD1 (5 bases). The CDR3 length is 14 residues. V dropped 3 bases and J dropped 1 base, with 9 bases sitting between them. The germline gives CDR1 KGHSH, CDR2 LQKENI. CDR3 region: CASSPTDQNTEAFF. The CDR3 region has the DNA TGTGCCAGCTCACCGACAGACCAGAACACTGAAGCTTTCTTT.

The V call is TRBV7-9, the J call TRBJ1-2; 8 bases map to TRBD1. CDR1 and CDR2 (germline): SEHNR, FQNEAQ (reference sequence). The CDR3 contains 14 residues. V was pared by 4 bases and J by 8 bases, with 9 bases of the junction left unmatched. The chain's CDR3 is CASSSTRGQGGYTF. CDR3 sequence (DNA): TGTGCCAGCAGCTCGACCCGTGGACAGGGAGGCTACACCTTC.

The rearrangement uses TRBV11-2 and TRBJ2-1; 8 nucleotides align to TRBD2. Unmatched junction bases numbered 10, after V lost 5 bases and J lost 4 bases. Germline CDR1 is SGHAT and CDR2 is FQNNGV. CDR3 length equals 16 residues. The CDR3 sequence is CASSSWGSGDYNEQFF. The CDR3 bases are TGTGCCAGCAGCAGCTGGGGTAGCGGGGATTACAATGAGCAGTTCTTC.

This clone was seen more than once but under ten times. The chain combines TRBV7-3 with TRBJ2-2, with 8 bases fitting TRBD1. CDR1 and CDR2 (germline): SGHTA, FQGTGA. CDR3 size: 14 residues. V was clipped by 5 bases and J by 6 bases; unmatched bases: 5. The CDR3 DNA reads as TGTGCCAGCAGCGCTGGACAGGGTGCCGGGGAGCTGTTTTTT. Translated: CASSAGQGAGELFF. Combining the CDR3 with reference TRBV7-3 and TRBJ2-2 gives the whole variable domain GAGVSQTPSNKVTEKGKYVELRCDPISGHTALYWYRQSLGQGPEFLIYFQGTGAADDSGLPNDRFFAVRPEGSVSTLKIQRTERGDSAVYLCASSAGQGAGELFFGEGSRLTVL.

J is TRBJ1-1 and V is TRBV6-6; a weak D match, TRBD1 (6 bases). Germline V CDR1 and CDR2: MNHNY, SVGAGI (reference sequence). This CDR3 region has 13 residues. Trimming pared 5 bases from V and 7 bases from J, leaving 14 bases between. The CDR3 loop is CASSPEGGSEAFF. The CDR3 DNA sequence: TGTGCCAGCAGTCCCGAGGGGGGGAGTGAAGCTTTCTTT.

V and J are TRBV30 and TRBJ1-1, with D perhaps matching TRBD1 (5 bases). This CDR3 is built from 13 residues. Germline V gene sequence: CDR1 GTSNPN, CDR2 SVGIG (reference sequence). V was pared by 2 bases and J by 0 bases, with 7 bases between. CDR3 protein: CAWSRQLNTEAFF. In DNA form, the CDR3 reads TGTGCCTGGAGTCGACAGTTGAACACTGAAGCTTTCTTT. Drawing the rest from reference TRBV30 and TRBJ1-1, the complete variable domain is SQTIHQWPATLVQPVGSPLSLECTVEGTSNPNLYWYRQAAGRGLQLLFYSVGIGQISSEVPQNLSASRPQDRQFILSSKKLLLSDSGFYLCAWSRQLNTEAFFGQGTRLTVV.

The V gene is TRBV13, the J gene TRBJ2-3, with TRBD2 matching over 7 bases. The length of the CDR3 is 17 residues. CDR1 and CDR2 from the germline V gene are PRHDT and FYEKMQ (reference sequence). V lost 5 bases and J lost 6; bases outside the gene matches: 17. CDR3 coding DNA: TGTGCCAGCAGCCAACGTGCGGGAGCGGGTTTGTCGGATACGCAGTATTTT. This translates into CASSQRAGAGLSDTQYF.

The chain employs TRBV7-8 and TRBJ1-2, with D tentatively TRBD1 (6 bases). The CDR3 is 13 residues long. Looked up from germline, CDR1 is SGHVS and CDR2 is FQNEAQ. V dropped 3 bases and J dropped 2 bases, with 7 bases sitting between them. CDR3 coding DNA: TGTGCCAGCAGCTTCGGGACAAACTATGGCTACACCTTC. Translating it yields CASSFGTNYGYTF.

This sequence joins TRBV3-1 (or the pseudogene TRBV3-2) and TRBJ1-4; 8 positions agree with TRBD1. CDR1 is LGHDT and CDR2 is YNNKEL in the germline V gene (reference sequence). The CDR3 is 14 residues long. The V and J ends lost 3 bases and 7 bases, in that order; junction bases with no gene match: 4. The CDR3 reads CASSHQGAAEKLFF. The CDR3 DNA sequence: TGTGCCAGCAGCCATCAGGGGGCGGCTGAAAAACTGTTTTTT.

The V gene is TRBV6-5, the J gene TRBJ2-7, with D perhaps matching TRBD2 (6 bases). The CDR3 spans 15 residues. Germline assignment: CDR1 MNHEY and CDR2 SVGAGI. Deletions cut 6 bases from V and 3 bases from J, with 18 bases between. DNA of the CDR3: TGTGCCAGCAGAAACACCGGGACTTCTAACTACGAGCAGTACTTC. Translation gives CASRNTGTSNYEQYF.

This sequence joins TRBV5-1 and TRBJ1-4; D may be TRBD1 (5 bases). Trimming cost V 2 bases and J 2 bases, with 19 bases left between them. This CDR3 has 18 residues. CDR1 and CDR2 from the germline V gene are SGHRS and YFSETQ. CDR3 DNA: TGCGCCAGCAGCTTTCGTCCGACGGACACCGGGACTAATGAAAAACTGTTTTTT. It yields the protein CASSFRPTDTGTNEKLFF.

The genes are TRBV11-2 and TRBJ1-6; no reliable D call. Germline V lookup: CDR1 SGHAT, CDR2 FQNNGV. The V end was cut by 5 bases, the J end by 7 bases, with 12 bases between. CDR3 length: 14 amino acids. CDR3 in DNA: TGTGCCAGCAGCCCGCGTACAGTGAATTCACCCCTCCACTTT. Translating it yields CASSPRTVNSPLHF.

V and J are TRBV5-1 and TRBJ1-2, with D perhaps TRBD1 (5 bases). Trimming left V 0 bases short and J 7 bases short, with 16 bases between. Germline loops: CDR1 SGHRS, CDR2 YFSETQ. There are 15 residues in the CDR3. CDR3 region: CASSLATDTRSGYTF. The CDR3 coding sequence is TGCGCCAGCAGCTTGGCGACAGATACCCGCTCTGGCTACACCTTC. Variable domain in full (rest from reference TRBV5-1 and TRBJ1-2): KAGVTQTPRYLIKTRGQQVTLSCSPISGHRSVSWYQQTPGQGLQFLFEYFSETQRNKGNFPGRFSGRQFSNSRSEMNVSTLELGDSALYLCASSLATDTRSGYTFGSGTRLTVV.

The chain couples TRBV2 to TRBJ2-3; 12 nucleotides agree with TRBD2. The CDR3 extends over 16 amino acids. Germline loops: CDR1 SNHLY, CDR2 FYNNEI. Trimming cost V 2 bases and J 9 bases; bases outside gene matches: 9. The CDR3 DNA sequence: TGTGCCAGCAGTGAATTTAGACTAGCGGGAGTAGGGACGCAGTATTTT. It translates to CASSEFRLAGVGTQYF. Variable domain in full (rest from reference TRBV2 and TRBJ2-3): EPEVTQTPSHQVTQMGQEVILRCVPISNHLYFYWYRQILGQKVEFLVSFYNNEISEKSEIFDDQFSVERPDGSNFTLKIRSTKLEDSAMYFCASSEFRLAGVGTQYFGPGTRLTVL.

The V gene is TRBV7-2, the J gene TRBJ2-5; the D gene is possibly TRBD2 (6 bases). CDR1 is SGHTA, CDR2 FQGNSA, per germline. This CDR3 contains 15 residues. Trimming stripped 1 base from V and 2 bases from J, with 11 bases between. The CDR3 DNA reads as TGTGCCAGCAGCTTAGTTAGCGGCCAACAAGAGACCCAGTACTTC. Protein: CASSLVSGQQETQYF.